One sample yielded the 29 T cell receptor beta chains listed below, sequenced in a study of T-cell memory formation after mild COVID-19. TCRdb fed the 5' RACE reads into MiXCR, producing one record per CDR3 protein. Among about 360,000 distinct CDR3 sequences listed, around 14% were seen once. Sequences were obtained from PBMCs or a T cell subset sorted from them (not recorded which). These receptors all come from a man between 18 and 35 years old who had mild COVID-19 (a few samples of this study predate the infection). Cell type and time point are not known.

The CDR3: CSAFEGADTQYF. DNA for the CDR3: TGCAGTGCTTTCGAGGGAGCGGATACGCAGTATTTT. This chain connects TRBV20-1 to TRBJ2-3; D is perhaps TRBD2 (5 bases). This CDR3 is built from 12 residues. Trimming removed 5 bases from V and 6 bases from J, with 12 bases in between. Germline loops: CDR1 DFQATT, CDR2 SNEGSKA (reference sequence).

This clonotype occurred a few times. This chain connects TRBV7-9 to TRBJ2-7, with D unresolved. Trimming cost V 5 bases and J 2 bases, with 10 bases left between them. The CDR3 has 13 amino acids. From germline, CDR1 is SEHNR and CDR2 FQNEAQ (reference sequence). The CDR3 DNA reads TGTGCCAGCAGCCCGACTGAGACCTACGAGCAGTACTTC. Translated, it gives CASSPTETYEQYF.

This rearrangement joins TRBV7-7 to TRBJ2-1, with D tentatively TRBD1 or TRBD2 (5 bases each). This CDR3 region has 16 residues. Germline V gives CDR1 SSHAT, CDR2 FNYEAQ (reference sequence). V lost 1 base and J lost 0, with 10 bases in between. In DNA form, the CDR3 reads TGTGCCAGCAGCTTAGGGGGGAGTTCCTCCTACAATGAGCAGTTCTTC. Amino acids: CASSLGGSSSYNEQFF.

This clonotype appeared a few times. The gene calls are TRBV7-2 and TRBJ2-3; D is perhaps TRBD2 (7 bases). Trimming left V 5 bases short and J 1 base short, with 16 bases between. CDR1 and CDR2 (germline): SGHTA, FQGNSA. The CDR3 length is 16 residues. The CDR3 loop reads CASSHPVGGGTDTQYF. The CDR3, as DNA: TGTGCCAGCAGCCACCCGGTAGGGGGGGGCACAGATACGCAGTATTTT.

This chain connects TRBV5-1 to TRBJ1-5, with D unclear. This CDR3 has 15 amino acids. CDR1 is SGHRS and CDR2 is YFSETQ in the germline V gene. Trimming removed 4 bases from V and 4 bases from J, with 15 bases in between. The CDR3 DNA reads as TGCGCCAGCAGCCCGGACGGGGATCCTAATCAGCCCCAGCATTTT. The encoded protein is CASSPDGDPNQPQHF.

The chain recombines TRBV7-3 with TRBJ2-1; D may match TRBD1 or TRBD2 (5 bases each). CDR3 size: 18 residues. The V end lost 2 bases, the J end lost 1 base, and 18 bases lay between the germline ends. Looked up from germline, CDR1 is SGHTA and CDR2 is FQGTGA. The CDR3 coding sequence is TGTGCCAGCAGCTTATTCCCAACTAGGGGTTGGTCCTACAATGAGCAGTTCTTC. Amino acids: CASSLFPTRGWSYNEQFF.

This clonotype was observed a few times. The V and J genes are TRBV9 and TRBJ1-1; a weak D match, TRBD1 (5 bases). The germline V and J ends were trimmed by 3 bases and 3 bases, with 9 bases remaining between them. Germline V lookup: CDR1 SGDLS, CDR2 YYNGEE. The CDR3 spans 13 residues. This CDR3 is CASSDQGHTEAFF. As DNA, the CDR3 is TGTGCCAGCAGCGATCAGGGTCACACTGAAGCTTTCTTT.

This clonotype turned up a few times. Here the CDR3 DNA reads TGCAGTGCTAGAGATTCCTCAGGGGGCCTGAGGGATGAGCAGTTCTTC. The encoded protein is CSARDSSGGLRDEQFF. This sequence joins TRBV20-1 and TRBJ2-1; 8 nucleotides agree with TRBD1. V gave up 0 bases and J gave up 8 bases; unmatched junction bases: 12. Germline values: CDR1 DFQATT, CDR2 SNEGSKA (reference sequence). CDR3 size: 16 residues.

The CDR3 reads CASKQGSQETQYF. DNA for the CDR3: TGCGCCAGCAAACAGGGGAGCCAAGAGACCCAGTACTTC. This chain links TRBV5-1 with TRBJ2-5; 7 bases align to TRBD1. This CDR3 has 13 amino acids. V shed 6 bases, J shed 1 base, and the junction held 3 bases outside the gene matches. Germline V lookup: CDR1 SGHRS, CDR2 YFSETQ.

Only a few counts were recorded for this clonotype. This sequence joins TRBV29-1 and TRBJ1-2; no clear D. Germline CDR1 and CDR2: SQVTM and ANQGSEA. The CDR3 length is 11 residues. V lost 4 bases, J lost 7 bases, and 10 bases lay in between. The CDR3: CSVGRAGGYTF. Written as DNA, the CDR3 is TGCAGCGTTGGAAGGGCCGGTGGCTACACCTTC.

The chain combines TRBV7-2 with TRBJ2-7; 7 bases are a match to TRBD2. From germline, CDR1 is SGHTA and CDR2 FQGNSA. This CDR3 contains 15 residues. V shed 3 bases and J 3 bases; nucleotides not matched to a gene: 8. CDR3 residues: CASSFSGTTDYEQYF. CDR3 DNA: TGTGCCAGCAGCTTTTCCGGGACTACCGACTACGAGCAGTACTTC.

This clonotype was seen ten or more times. Here the CDR3 reads CASSDGGLLSYGYTF. The CDR3 nucleotides read TGTGCCAGCAGCGACGGAGGGCTCCTAAGCTATGGCTACACCTTC. The chain links TRBV5-4 to TRBJ1-2; no clear D gene. Germline V lookup: CDR1 SGHNT, CDR2 YYREEE (reference sequence). CDR3 length equals 15 residues. V lost 4 bases to trimming and J lost 4 bases, with 17 bases between them. Together with reference TRBV5-4 and TRBJ1-2, the CDR3 gives the full variable domain: ETGVTQSPTHLIKTRGQQVTLRCSSQSGHNTVSWYQQALGQGPQFIFQYYREEENGRGNFPPRFSGLQFPNYSSELNVNALELDDSALYLCASSDGGLLSYGYTFGSGTRLTVV.

The chain couples TRBV20-1 to TRBJ2-2, with 15 bases matching TRBD2. Germline CDR1 reads DFQATT; CDR2 reads SNEGSKA (reference sequence). V gave up 6 bases and J gave up 4 bases; unmatched junction bases: 9. The CDR3 is 17 amino acids. The CDR3 bases are TGCAGTGCGGAGACTCGGACTAGCGGGGGGGGCACCGGGGAGCTGTTTTTT. This translates into CSAETRTSGGGTGELFF.

This chain links TRBV20-1 with TRBJ2-5; D gene uncertain. The ends were cut back, 5 bases at V and 1 base at J, with 11 bases in the middle. CDR3 length: 13 amino acids. CDR1 is DFQATT and CDR2 is SNEGSKA in the germline V gene (reference sequence). CDR3 region: CSAHFRVQETQYF. The CDR3 nucleotides are TGCAGTGCTCATTTTCGGGTCCAAGAGACCCAGTACTTC.

This chain connects TRBV7-6 to TRBJ2-2; 11 nucleotides match TRBD1. The germline gives CDR1 SGHVS, CDR2 FNYEAQ. The CDR3 has 15 amino acids. J gave up 6 bases and V 5 bases, and 5 bases lay outside the gene matches. The CDR3 DNA sequence: TGTGCCAGCAGCGACCCGGGACAGGGGGCCGGGGAGCTGTTTTTT. Its protein product is CASSDPGQGAGELFF.

This clonotype came up many times. The rearrangement joins TRBV5-1 to TRBJ2-2, with a possible D match to TRBD2 (5 bases). The length of the CDR3 is 13 residues. Trimming left V 7 bases short and J 5 bases short, with 12 bases between. The V gene's germline CDR1 is SGHRS and CDR2 YFSETQ. The CDR3, as DNA: TGCGCCAGCGGAAAACGGGAAACCGGGGAGCTGTTTTTT. This encodes CASGKRETGELFF.

Only a few counts were recorded for this clonotype. The chain couples TRBV7-9 to TRBJ2-5; 8 bases map to TRBD2. This CDR3 is 14 amino acids long. Trimming removed 5 bases from V and 3 bases from J; junction bases left unmatched: 5. Germline assignment: CDR1 SEHNR and CDR2 FQNEAQ (reference sequence). This CDR3 is CASSLMTSEETQYF. CDR3 DNA: TGTGCCAGCAGCCTGATGACTAGCGAAGAGACCCAGTACTTC. Supplemented by reference TRBV7-9 and TRBJ2-5, the full variable domain reads DTGVSQNPRHKITKRGQNVTFRCDPISEHNRLYWYRQTLGQGPEFLTYFQNEAQLEKSRLLSDRFSAERPKGSFSTLEIQRTEQGDSAMYLCASSLMTSEETQYFGPGTRLLVL.

This clonotype was seen a handful of times. This sequence joins TRBV12-3 or TRBV12-4 and TRBJ2-7; 7 bases fit TRBD1. V gave up 6 bases and J gave up 3 bases; unmatched junction bases: 5. CDR3 length: 13 amino acids. The CDR3 loop is CASSPRQGYEQYF. For the CDR3, the DNA is TGTGCCAGCAGCCCCCGACAGGGCTACGAGCAGTACTTC.

The chain is built from TRBV6-5 and TRBJ1-4, with 9 nucleotides matching TRBD1. The CDR3 contains 16 residues. CDR1 and CDR2 from the germline V gene are MNHEY and SVGAGI. J gave up 3 bases and V 2 bases, and 4 bases lay outside the gene matches. The CDR3 DNA follows: TGTGCCAGCAGTTACAGACAGGGGGGTTCTAATGAAAAACTGTTTTTT. Its translation: CASSYRQGGSNEKLFF.

The chain recombines TRBV6-2 or TRBV6-3 with TRBJ2-4; 8 bases are shared with TRBD1. The V gene end was trimmed by 6 bases and the J gene end by 1 base; junction bases not matched to a gene: 5. CDR1 MNHEY and CDR2 SVGEGT come from the germline V gene. CDR3 length: 15 amino acids. The CDR3, as DNA: TGTGCCAGCAGAAGACAGGGGCTGGCCAAAAACATTCAGTACTTC. Its protein product is CASRRQGLAKNIQYF.

V gene TRBV29-1 combines with J gene TRBJ2-5; D may be TRBD2 (6 bases). Germline CDR1 is SQVTM and CDR2 is ANQGSEA. The CDR3 has 13 amino acids. V lost 4 bases to trimming and J lost 5 bases, with 14 bases between them. The CDR3, as DNA: TGCAGCGTTGGCGGGACCTTGGGGGAGACCCAGTACTTC. This gives the protein CSVGGTLGETQYF.

Only a few counts were recorded for this clonotype. The rearrangement uses TRBV7-9 and TRBJ1-1; 7 bases are shared with TRBD1. CDR1 SEHNR and CDR2 FQNEAQ come from the germline V gene (reference sequence). V lost 1 base and J lost 3; bases outside the gene matches: 8. The length of the CDR3 is 16 residues. The DNA of the CDR3 is TGTGCCAGCAGCTTAGGATACGACAGGGTGGACACTGAAGCTTTCTTT. Amino acids: CASSLGYDRVDTEAFF.

A few counts support this clonotype. The chain uses TRBV9 and TRBJ2-1, with 8 bases lining up with TRBD2. This CDR3 region has 16 residues. J was trimmed by 4 bases and V by 7 bases; bases with no gene match: 13. Germline V gene data show CDR1 as SGDLS and CDR2 as YYNGEE. DNA of the CDR3: TGTGCCAGCGGAATACTCTGGGCTAGCGGGTACAATGAGCAGTTCTTC. This gives the protein CASGILWASGYNEQFF.

The V and J genes are TRBV4-3 and TRBJ1-2; no reliable D call. Germline CDR1 and CDR2: LGHNA and YSLEER. V was pared by 0 bases and J by 4 bases, with 15 bases between. This CDR3 spans 16 amino acids. The CDR3 DNA sequence: TGCGCCAGCAGCCAAGATCTGCAGTGGGCCTTCTATGGCTACACCTTC. It is translated as CASSQDLQWAFYGYTF.

At least ten counts were recorded for this clonotype. The chain is built from TRBV7-2 and TRBJ2-3; D is perhaps TRBD1 (7 bases). The CDR3 is made up of 15 amino acids. V lost 0 bases and J lost 5, with 12 bases in between. Germline V gives CDR1 SGHTA, CDR2 FQGNSA. Here the CDR3 DNA reads TGTGCCAGCAGCTTAGCGCGACAGGGAGGAGATACGCAGTATTTT. Protein product: CASSLARQGGDTQYF.

As for this clonotype: One junction end disagrees with the germline gene, perhaps due to a read error. The rearrangement uses TRBV4-3 and TRBJ2-7; D is unclear. Germline V gene sequence: CDR1 LGHNA, CDR2 YSLEER. CDR3 length: 15 residues. The CDR3 DNA sequence: TGCGCCAGCAGCGAAGACGTGGGAATCTCCTACGAGCAGTACTTC. Amino acid sequence: CASSEDVGISYEQYF.

This clonotype was counted only a few times. V usage is TRBV12-3 or TRBV12-4 and J usage is TRBJ2-7, with 8 bases that match TRBD1. The CDR3 consists of 14 residues. The V gene end was trimmed by 6 bases and the J gene end by 6 bases; junction bases not matched to a gene: 10. The CDR3 is CASSYTTGDVEQYF. CDR3 nucleotides: TGTGCCAGCAGCTATACGACAGGGGACGTCGAGCAGTACTTC.

V and J are TRBV7-9 and TRBJ1-4, with TRBD1 as a possible D gene (6 bases). The length of the CDR3 is 16 residues. Germline lookup yields CDR1 SEHNR and CDR2 FQNEAQ (reference sequence). V lost 5 bases and J lost 0, with 13 bases in between. The CDR3 region is CASSNRQVSTNEKLFF. CDR3 nucleotides: TGTGCCAGCAGCAACCGACAGGTCTCAACTAATGAAAAACTGTTTTTT.

The J gene is TRBJ1-5, the V gene TRBV5-8, with D maybe TRBD1 (5 bases). This CDR3 spans 16 amino acids. Trimming removed 4 bases from V and 1 base from J, with 15 bases in between. In germline, CDR1 is SGHTS, CDR2 YDEGEE. CDR3 region: CASSSLTGVSNQPQHF. The CDR3, as DNA: TGTGCCAGCAGCAGCCTGACGGGGGTGAGCAATCAGCCCCAGCATTTT.